Shown below are 27 T cell receptor beta chains from a single sample sequenced in a study of T cells in localized non-small cell lung cancer. Assay used: immunoSEQ multiplex PCR; TCRdb lists only in-frame clones, some missing. The table lists 1,000 to 1,500 clones, around 40% of them singletons. The specimen was normal lung tissue next to the tumor, collected before any cancer treatment. The receptors come from a woman between 35 and 70 years old with stage I lung adenocarcinoma.

V and J are TRBV18 and TRBJ2-1, with D possibly TRBD2 on 6 matching bases. CDR3 length: 18 amino acids. V lost 0 bases to trimming and J lost 0 bases, with 15 bases between them. Looked up from germline, CDR1 is KGHSH and CDR2 is LQKENI. The CDR3 region is CASSPPSLAMFSYNEQFF. The CDR3, as DNA: TGTGCCAGCTCACCACCTTCACTAGCCATGTTCTCCTACAATGAGCAGTTCTTC. Full variable domain (rest looked up from reference TRBV18 and TRBJ2-1): NAGVMQNPRHLVRRRGQEARLRCSPMKGHSHVYWYRQLPEEGLKFMVYLQKENIIDESGMPKERFSAEFPKEGPSILRIQQVVRGDSAAYFCASSPPSLAMFSYNEQFFGPGTRLTVL.

Within the sample, this clone is large. Other DNA variants within this sample encode the same CDR3. The chain couples TRBV10-3 to TRBJ1-5; D not resolved. Germline V gene lookup returns CDR1 ENHRY and CDR2 SYGVKD. Between the trimmed V and J ends, which lost 2 bases and 0 bases, there was a span of 8 bases. The length of the CDR3 is 15 residues. CDR3 region: CAISEGRNSNQPQHF. The CDR3 DNA is TGTGCCATCAGTGAGGGCAGAAATAGCAATCAGCCCCAGCATTTT.

Judged by abundance, this clone is medium-sized. The chain uses TRBV11-3 and TRBJ2-7; D call uncertain. V gave up 7 bases and J gave up 2 bases, with 15 bases separating them. CDR3 length: 14 residues. Germline values: CDR1 SGHNT, CDR2 YENEEA. This CDR3 reads CASTRTVTPYEQYF. DNA for the CDR3: TGTGCCAGCACCCGGACGGTTACTCCCTACGAGCAGTACTTC.

J is TRBJ1-2 and V is TRBV9, with D possibly TRBD1 on 5 matching bases. Trimming left V 0 bases short and J 4 bases short, with 10 bases between. The CDR3 runs to 14 residues. CDR1 SGDLS and CDR2 YYNGEE come from the germline V gene. CDR3 DNA: TGTGCCAGCAGCGTAGACGGGGGATTCTATGGCTACACCTTC. This translates into CASSVDGGFYGYTF.

In regard to this clone: One end of the junction varies from germline; a read error may be responsible. V usage is TRBV28 and J usage is TRBJ1-1; 9 bases are a match to TRBD1. Germline values: CDR1 MDHEN, CDR2 SYDVKM. The CDR3 loop spans 14 amino acids. CDR3 coding DNA: TGTGCCAGCGGCTTTGACAGGGGGGGCACTGAAGTTTTCTTT. This translates into CASGFDRGGTEVFF. The full variable domain, with the rest looked up from reference TRBV28 and TRBJ1-1, is DVKVTQSSRYLVKRTGEKVFLECVQDMDHENMFWYRQDPGLGLRLIYFSYDVKMKEKGDIPEGYSVSREKKERFSLILESASTNQTSMYLCASGFDRGGTEVFFGQGTRLTVV.

The chain couples TRBV19 to TRBJ2-3, with 8 positions matching TRBD2. Trimming at V came to 5 bases and at J to 3 bases, leaving 7 bases not matched to a gene. Per germline, CDR1 LNHDA and CDR2 SQIVND (reference sequence). The CDR3 loop spans 15 amino acids. The CDR3 protein is CASSPEAGVTDTQYF. DNA of the CDR3: TGTGCCAGTAGTCCCGAAGCGGGAGTGACAGATACGCAGTATTTT.

By sample share, this clone is large (0.1 to 1%). V and J are TRBV2 and TRBJ1-1; no definite D call. CDR3 size: 17 residues. Germline V CDR1 and CDR2: SNHLY, FYNNEI. The V end was cut by 4 bases, the J end by 1 base, with 19 bases between. CDR3 sequence (DNA): TGTGCCAGCAGTGGATCGACCAGACAAACTACGAACACTGAAGCTTTCTTT. Its protein is CASSGSTRQTTNTEAFF. Based on the CDR3 plus reference TRBV2 and TRBJ1-1, the full variable domain is EPEVTQTPSHQVTQMGQEVILRCVPISNHLYFYWYRQILGQKVEFLVSFYNNEISEKSEIFDDQFSVERPDGSNFTLKIRSTKLEDSAMYFCASSGSTRQTTNTEAFFGQGTRLTVV.

V and J are TRBV2 and TRBJ2-1; D is unclear. V dropped 0 bases and J dropped 2 bases, with 11 bases sitting between them. The germline V gene encodes CDR1 SNHLY and CDR2 FYNNEI. There are 16 residues in the CDR3. The CDR3 is CASSEALRTTYNEQFF. The CDR3 nucleotides are TGTGCCAGCAGTGAAGCGCTTCGAACTACCTACAATGAGCAGTTCTTC.

By sample fraction, this clone is large (0.1 to 1%). The CDR3 loop is CASSFNIDSQETQYF. The CDR3 DNA is TGTGCCAGCAGCTTCAATATAGACTCCCAAGAGACCCAGTACTTC. The genes are TRBV11-3 and TRBJ2-5; D is undetermined. The CDR3 sequence is 15 residues long. Per the germline V gene, CDR1 is SGHNT and CDR2 is YENEEA. V lost 3 bases and J 1 base, leaving 12 bases between the germline ends.

This clone was detected only a few times. The CDR3 nucleotides read TGTGCCTGGAGTGCGCAGGGACTAGCGGGCACCGGGGAGCTGTTTTTT. Amino acids: CAWSAQGLAGTGELFF. The gene calls are TRBV30 and TRBJ2-2, with TRBD2 matching 12 bases. V lost 1 base, J lost 4 bases, and 4 bases stayed unmatched. Germline V gene data show CDR1 as GTSNPN and CDR2 as SVGIG (reference sequence). CDR3 size: 16 residues.

The rearrangement joins TRBV10-1 to TRBJ2-1; the match to TRBD2 covers 13 bases. V dropped 3 bases and J dropped 5; count of bases not matched to a gene: 4. CDR3 length: 16 residues. The germline V gene encodes CDR1 WNHNN and CDR2 SYGVQD (reference sequence). The CDR3 coding sequence is TGCGCCAGCAGTGACCCAGGGACTAGCGGGAACAATGAGCAGTTCTTC. Translating it yields CASSDPGTSGNNEQFF.

The V gene is TRBV19, the J gene TRBJ2-1; D ambiguous. Germline CDR1 reads LNHDA; CDR2 reads SQIVND (reference sequence). V dropped 8 bases and J dropped 4 bases, with 12 bases sitting between them. The CDR3 has 13 amino acids. CDR3 sequence (DNA): TGTGCCAGTTCAAGGCAGCTATACAATGAGCAGTTCTTC. This sequence encodes CASSRQLYNEQFF.

This chain uses TRBV15 with TRBJ1-3; TRBD1 might be the D (5 bases). The germline gives CDR1 LNHNV, CDR2 YYDKDF (reference sequence). V lost 0 bases and J lost 4, with 10 bases in between. The CDR3 is made up of 15 amino acids. The CDR3 DNA reads TGTGCCACCAGCAGAGATCAGGGTGGCGGAAACACCATATATTTT. It encodes CATSRDQGGGNTIYF. Based on the CDR3 plus reference TRBV15 and TRBJ1-3, the full variable domain is DAMVIQNPRYQVTQFGKPVTLSCSQTLNHNVMYWYQQKSSQAPKLLFHYYDKDFNNEADTPDNFQSRRPNTSFCFLDIRSPGLGDTAMYLCATSRDQGGGNTIYFGEGSWLTVV.

The V and J genes are TRBV9 and TRBJ2-5; 14 bases are shared with TRBD2. With 2 bases clipped from V and 4 bases from J, the junction kept 4 bases outside the gene matches. This CDR3 has 16 amino acids. Looked up from germline, CDR1 is SGDLS and CDR2 is YYNGEE. The CDR3 DNA is TGTGCCAGCAGCGTCGGGACTAGCGGGAGCCCAGAGACCCAGTACTTC. Its translation is CASSVGTSGSPETQYF.

This clone was detected a few times. V usage is TRBV9 and J usage is TRBJ1-1; D is possibly TRBD1 (6 bases). This CDR3 has 13 amino acids. CDR1 is SGDLS, CDR2 YYNGEE, per germline. Trimming removed 4 bases at V and 8 bases at J, with 15 bases between. The CDR3 sequence: CASSLGQGSEAFF. The CDR3 DNA follows: TGTGCCAGCAGCTTAGGTCAGGGGAGCGAAGCTTTCTTT.

The genes are TRBV11-3 and TRBJ2-7, with TRBD2 matching 7 bases. The CDR3 totals 15 residues. J gave up 1 base and V 5 bases, and 8 bases lay outside the gene matches. Germline CDR1 SGHNT, CDR2 YENEEA. CDR3 DNA sequence: TGTGCCAGCAGCCTCGAGGCGGGAGTGTCCTACGAGCAGTACTTC. Translating it yields CASSLEAGVSYEQYF.

The CDR3 region has the DNA TGTGCCAGTATGGGACTAGCGCCCACAGATACGCAGTATTTT. Residues: CASMGLAPTDTQYF. The chain recombines TRBV19 with TRBJ2-3; TRBD2 matches at 10 bases. The CDR3 spans 14 residues. Germline V gene data show CDR1 as LNHDA and CDR2 as SQIVND (reference sequence). V was clipped by 7 bases and J by 2 bases; unmatched bases: 3.

There are a few counts of this clone. The chain combines TRBV6-8 with TRBJ1-1, with D unresolved. Trimming cost V 2 bases and J 2 bases, with 6 bases left between them. This CDR3 comprises 13 residues. The germline CDR1 and CDR2 sequences are MNHGY and SAAAGT. The CDR3 loop is CASSYPGNTEAFF. The CDR3 nucleotides read TGTGCCAGCAGTTACCCAGGTAACACTGAAGCTTTCTTT.

The chain employs TRBV14 and TRBJ2-7; D remains unclear. In germline, CDR1 is SGHDN, CDR2 FVKESK. Deletions cut 4 bases from V and 3 bases from J, with 13 bases between. The CDR3 loop spans 14 amino acids. Here the CDR3 DNA reads TGTGCCAGCAGCCCCTGGGAAGGGTACTACGAGCAGTACTTC. Its translation is CASSPWEGYYEQYF. Filled out from reference TRBV14 and TRBJ2-7, the complete variable domain reads EAGVTQFPSHSVIEKGQTVTLRCDPISGHDNLYWYRRVMGKEIKFLLHFVKESKQDESGMPNNRFLAERTGGTYSTLKVQPAELEDSGVYFCASSPWEGYYEQYFGPGTRLTVT.

This sequence joins TRBV18 and TRBJ2-7, with D perhaps TRBD2 (6 bases). There are 14 residues in the CDR3. The V gene lost 6 bases and the J gene lost 6 bases, with 18 bases spanning the gap. Germline assignment: CDR1 KGHSH and CDR2 LQKENI. The CDR3 sequence is CASSLAEGSFEQYF. In nucleotides, the CDR3 is TGTGCCAGCTCCCTTGCGGAGGGGAGTTTCGAGCAGTACTTC.

This clone has a handful of counts. The V call is TRBV9, the J call TRBJ2-7; TRBD1 matches 7 bases. The CDR3 runs 14 residues. Trimming cost V 3 bases and J 5 bases; bases outside gene matches: 8. CDR1 is SGDLS, CDR2 YYNGEE, per germline. This chain's CDR3 is CASSARWDSHEQYF. CDR3 coding DNA: TGTGCCAGCAGCGCCCGATGGGACAGCCACGAGCAGTACTTC.

The V gene is TRBV11-3, the J gene TRBJ2-2, with a possible D match to TRBD2 (6 bases). The germline gives CDR1 SGHNT, CDR2 YENEEA. The V end was cut by 5 bases, the J end by 5 bases, with 15 bases between. The CDR3 sequence is 15 residues long. As DNA, the CDR3 is TGTGCCAGCAGCCCGCAGTGGGGGGAAACCGGGGAGCTGTTTTTT. Its translation is CASSPQWGETGELFF.

This clone is judged medium-sized. The J gene is TRBJ1-1, the V gene TRBV9, with D maybe TRBD1 (5 bases). Trimming removed 4 bases from V and 0 bases from J, with 13 bases in between. Germline V CDR1 and CDR2: SGDLS, YYNGEE. This CDR3 contains 15 residues. CDR3 nucleotides: TGTGCCAGCAGCCCTGTGGGGGAGATGAACACTGAAGCTTTCTTT. It encodes CASSPVGEMNTEAFF.

This clone is classed as medium-sized. The DNA of the CDR3 is TGTGCCAGCAGCCTAGACGGGGCGGCAGGCTACACCTTC. It encodes CASSLDGAAGYTF. The gene calls are TRBV7-1 and TRBJ1-2, with D perhaps matching TRBD1 (5 bases). TRBV7-1 is flagged as an ORF with uncertain function. V was cut by 5 bases and J by 8 bases, with 15 bases left in between. The CDR3 length is 13 residues.

The chain links TRBV29-1 to TRBJ1-1; D possibly corresponds to TRBD1 (6 bases). Germline V gene sequence: CDR1 SQVTM, CDR2 ANQGSEA. The CDR3 is 13 amino acids. V dropped 6 bases and J dropped 3 bases, with 14 bases sitting between them. CDR3 DNA sequence: TGCAGCGTCGATGGACAGTCCGACACTGAAGCTTTCTTT. Translating it yields CSVDGQSDTEAFF. Together with reference TRBV29-1 and TRBJ1-1, the CDR3 gives the full variable domain: SAVISQKPSRDICQRGTSLTIQCQVDSQVTMMFWYRQQPGQSLTLIATANQGSEATYESGFVIDKFPISRPNLTFSTLTVSNMSPEDSSIYLCSVDGQSDTEAFFGQGTRLTVV.

The V and J genes are TRBV2 and TRBJ1-1; D gene uncertain. CDR1 SNHLY and CDR2 FYNNEI come from the germline V gene. The CDR3 has 14 amino acids. V was trimmed by 8 bases and J by 5 bases, leaving 18 bases between them. CDR3 loop: CASSSLSSGTEAFF. The CDR3 DNA is TGTGCCAGCTCGTCGCTTTCCTCGGGGACTGAAGCTTTCTTT.

The chain has TRBV15 and TRBJ2-3; TRBD2 might be the D (7 bases). The CDR3 totals 16 residues. V was pared by 6 bases and J by 4 bases, with 20 bases between. Germline CDR1 and CDR2: LNHNV and YYDKDF (reference sequence). DNA of the CDR3: TGTGCCACCAGTAAAAGGAAGGGGGAGGGGTCAGATACGCAGTATTTT. Amino acids: CATSKRKGEGSDTQYF.